This T cell receptor (beta chain) emerged from a study of T cells in Graves' hyperthyroidism and ophthalmopathy. RNA transcripts provided the source from which TCR beta CDR3 regions were amplified. Researchers ran a first-round RT-PCR on the TCR CDR3 using the HTBI primer set. TCRdb reprocessed the multiplex PCR reads via MiXCR and lists one record per CDR3 protein. Of about 740,000 distinct CDR3 sequences listed, about 14% were seen once; the top ten hold 10%. V was trimmed by 0 bases and J by 3 bases, leaving 11 bases between them. Germline-derived CDR1 and CDR2 are DFQATT and SNEGSKA (reference sequence). The CDR3 runs 15 residues. General study findings and limits: Ophthalmopathy was model-predicted a median around 6.7 months pre-onset.

This clonotype showed up many times. The antigen is not known. The sequenced sample consisted of blood. The clonotype originates from a young woman with Graves' hyperthyroidism. The chain combines TRBV20-1 with TRBJ2-2; a possible D gene is TRBD2 (6 bases). CDR3 sequence reads: CSARDRQRDTGELFF. The CDR3 DNA reads as TGCAGTGCTAGAGATAGACAGCGGGACACCGGGGAGCTGTTTTTT.